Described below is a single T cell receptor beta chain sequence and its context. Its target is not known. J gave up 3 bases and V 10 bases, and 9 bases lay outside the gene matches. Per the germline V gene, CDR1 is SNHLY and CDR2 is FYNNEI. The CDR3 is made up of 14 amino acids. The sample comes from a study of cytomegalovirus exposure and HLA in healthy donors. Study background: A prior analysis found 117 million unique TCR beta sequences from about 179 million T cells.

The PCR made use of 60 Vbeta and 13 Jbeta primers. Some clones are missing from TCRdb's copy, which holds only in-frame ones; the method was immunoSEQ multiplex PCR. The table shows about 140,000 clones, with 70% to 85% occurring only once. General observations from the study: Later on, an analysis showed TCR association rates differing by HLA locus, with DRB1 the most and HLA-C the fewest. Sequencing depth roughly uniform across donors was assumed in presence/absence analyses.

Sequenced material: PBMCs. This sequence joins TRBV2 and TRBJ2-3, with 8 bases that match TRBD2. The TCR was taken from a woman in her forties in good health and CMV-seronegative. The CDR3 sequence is CAISLAARTDTQYF. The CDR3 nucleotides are TGTGCCATCTCACTAGCGGCGAGGACAGATACGCAGTATTTT.